This T cell receptor beta chain comes out of a study of cytomegalovirus exposure and HLA in healthy donors. Study details: About 85 million unique TCRs from HLA-typed donors were held in an early release of data.

This CDR3 comprises 15 residues. After removal of 4 bases from V and 4 bases from J, the junction contained 6 bases not matched to a gene. Per the germline V gene, CDR1 is KGHSY and CDR2 is FQNENV. Study-wide points: Three chains linked to CMV were shown in vitro to be specific for CMV antigens. As was reported, the HLA-A and HLA-B alleles of most subjects were accurately predicted from TCR beta sequences.

As to this clone: Its antigen is currently unknown.

The PCR was carried out with 60 Vbeta primers and 13 Jbeta primers. The protocol was immunoSEQ multiplex PCR, while the TCRdb copy is restricted to in-frame clones and leaves out a portion. The repertoire consists of about 160,000 clones, with almost 80% occurring once and the leading ten covering 1.3%. The source material was PBMCs. The genes are TRBV16 and TRBJ1-1; 10 nucleotides align to TRBD1. This clonotype was sampled from a woman aged 50 to 60 in good health and CMV-seronegative. CDR3 DNA sequence: TGTGCCAGCAGCCTATTTAGGACAGGGGGCACTGAAGCTTTCTTT. Protein sequence: CASSLFRTGGTEAFF.